This T cell receptor (beta chain) came from a study of T cell responses to AZD1222 COVID-19 vaccine. Overall study results and limits: Two doses of AZD1222 preceded a rise in Spike-specific TCR breadth and depth. In a largely white British group with more females than males, clonal diversity was possibly underestimated.

This clone showed up just once. Its specificity is unknown. Produced via immunoSEQ multiplex PCR; TCRdb's table is partial and in-frame only. The sample lists over 120,000 clones; around nine tenths were seen once. The sequencing used peripheral blood, collected on day 0 of AZD1222 vaccination. The TCR sequence derives from an adult in good health.

In DNA form, the CDR3 reads TGTGCCAGCAGGGGGGAGGGAAACTACAATGAGCAGTTCTTC. It is translated as CASRGEGNYNEQFF. V and J are TRBV28 and TRBJ2-1, with 7 bases identical to TRBD2. Germline V gene data show CDR1 as MDHEN and CDR2 as SYDVKM. The CDR3 totals 14 residues. The trim removed 6 bases at V and 3 bases at J, leaving 5 bases unmatched.